The 2 T cell receptor beta chains below were found in one sample sequenced in a study of regulatory T cells in long-lasting Graves disease. The sample's time point: newly diagnosed GD, antithyroid drugs for less than 3 months. PBMC-derived RNA was used for the TCR library. Arm-PCR of CDR3 regions and iRepertoire HTBI primers were the basis on which TCR beta libraries were built. TCRdb re-called the multiplex PCR reads with MiXCR, one entry per CDR3 protein. The data show 300,000 to 400,000 distinct CDR3 sequences, 15% to 20% seen once. Source: peripheral blood mononuclear cells (PBMCs), taken at new diagnosis, from a patient treated with antithyroid drugs. These receptor sequences come from a female donor with Graves disease.

The CDR3 DNA reads TGTGCCAGCAGTTTCTCCGGACTAGCGGTAAGCTCCTACGAGCAGTACTTC. Protein sequence: CASSFSGLAVSSYEQYF. The V gene is TRBV12-3 or TRBV12-4, the J gene TRBJ2-7; TRBD2 aligns across 10 bases. With 3 bases clipped from V and 0 bases from J, the junction kept 8 bases outside the gene matches. The CDR3 spans 17 residues.

This sequence joins TRBV12-3 or TRBV12-4 and TRBJ2-2; 10 nucleotides line up with TRBD2. V was clipped by 1 base and J by 0 bases; unmatched bases: 2. This CDR3 is 17 amino acids long. DNA of the CDR3: TGTGCCAGCAGTTTAGGGACTAGCGGCGCGAACACCGGGGAGCTGTTTTTT. This codes for CASSLGTSGANTGELFF.